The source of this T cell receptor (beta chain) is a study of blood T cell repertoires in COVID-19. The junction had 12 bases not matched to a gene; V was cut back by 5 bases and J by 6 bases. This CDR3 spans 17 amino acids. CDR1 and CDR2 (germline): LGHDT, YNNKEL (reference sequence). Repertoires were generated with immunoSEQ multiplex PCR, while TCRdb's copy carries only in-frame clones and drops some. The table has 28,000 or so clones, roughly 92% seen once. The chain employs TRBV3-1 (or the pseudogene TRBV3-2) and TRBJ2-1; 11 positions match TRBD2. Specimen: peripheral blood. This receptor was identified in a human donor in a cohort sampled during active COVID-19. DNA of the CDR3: TGTGCCAGCAGCACTCGACTTAGCGGGAGGGCCGTCAATGAGCAGTTCTTC. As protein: CASSTRLSGRAVNEQFF.